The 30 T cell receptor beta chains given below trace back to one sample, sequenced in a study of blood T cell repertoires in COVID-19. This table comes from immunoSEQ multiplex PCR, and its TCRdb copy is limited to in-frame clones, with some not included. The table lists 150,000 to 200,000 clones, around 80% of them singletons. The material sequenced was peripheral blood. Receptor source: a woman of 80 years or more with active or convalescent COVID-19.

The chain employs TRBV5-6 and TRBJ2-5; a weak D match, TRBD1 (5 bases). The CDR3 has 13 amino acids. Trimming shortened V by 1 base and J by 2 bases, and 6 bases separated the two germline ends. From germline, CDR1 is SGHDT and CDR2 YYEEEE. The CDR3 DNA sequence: TGTGCCAGCAGCTTGCCAGGGCAAGAGACCCAGTACTTC. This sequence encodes CASSLPGQETQYF. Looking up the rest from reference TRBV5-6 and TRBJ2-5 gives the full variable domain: DAGVTQSPTHLIKTRGQQVTLRCSPKSGHDTVSWYQQALGQGPQFIFQYYEEEERQRGNFPDRFSGHQFPNYSSELNVNALLLGDSALYLCASSLPGQETQYFGPGTRLLVL.

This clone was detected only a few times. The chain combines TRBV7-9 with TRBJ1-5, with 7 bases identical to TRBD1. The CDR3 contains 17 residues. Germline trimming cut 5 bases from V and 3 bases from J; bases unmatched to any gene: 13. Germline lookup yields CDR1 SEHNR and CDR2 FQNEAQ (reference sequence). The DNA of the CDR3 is TGTGCCAGCAGCCGCGGACCGACGGGACAGCTCAATCAGCCCCAGCATTTT. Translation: CASSRGPTGQLNQPQHF. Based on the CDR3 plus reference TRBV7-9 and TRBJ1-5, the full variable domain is DTGVSQNPRHKITKRGQNVTFRCDPISEHNRLYWYRQTLGQGPEFLTYFQNEAQLEKSRLLSDRFSAERPKGSFSTLEIQRTEQGDSAMYLCASSRGPTGQLNQPQHFGDGTRLSIL.

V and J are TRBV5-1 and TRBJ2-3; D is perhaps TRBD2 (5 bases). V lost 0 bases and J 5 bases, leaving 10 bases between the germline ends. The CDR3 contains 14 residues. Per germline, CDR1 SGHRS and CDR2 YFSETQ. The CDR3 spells CASSLVSGGDTQYF. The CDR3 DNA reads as TGCGCCAGCAGCTTGGTTTCAGGAGGAGATACGCAGTATTTT.

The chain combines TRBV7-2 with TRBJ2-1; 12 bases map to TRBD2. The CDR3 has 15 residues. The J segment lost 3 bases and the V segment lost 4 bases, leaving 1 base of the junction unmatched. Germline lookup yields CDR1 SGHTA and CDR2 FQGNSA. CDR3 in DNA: TGTGCCAGCAGCTCTAGCGGGGGGGGCTACAATGAGCAGTTCTTC. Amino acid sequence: CASSSSGGGYNEQFF. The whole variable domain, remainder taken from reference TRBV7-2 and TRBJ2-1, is GAGVSQSPSNKVTEKGKDVELRCDPISGHTALYWYRQSLGQGLEFLIYFQGNSAPDKSGLPSDRFSAERTGGSVSTLTIQRTQQEDSAVYLCASSSSGGGYNEQFFGPGTRLTVL.

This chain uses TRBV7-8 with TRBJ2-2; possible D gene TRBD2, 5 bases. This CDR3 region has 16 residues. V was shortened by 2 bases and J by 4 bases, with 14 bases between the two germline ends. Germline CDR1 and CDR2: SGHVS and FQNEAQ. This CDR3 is CASSLYGRAVTGELFF. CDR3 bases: TGTGCCAGCAGCTTATACGGTAGAGCGGTCACCGGGGAGCTGTTTTTT.

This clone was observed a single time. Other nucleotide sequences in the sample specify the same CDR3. The CDR3 region has the DNA TGCGCCAGCAGCTTGGGAGTAGCGGGGGCTCAAGAGACCCAGTACTTC. It is translated as CASSLGVAGAQETQYF. The genes are TRBV5-1 and TRBJ2-5, with 9 bases that match TRBD2. The CDR3 is made up of 16 amino acids. The V gene end was trimmed by 0 bases and the J gene end by 2 bases; junction bases not matched to a gene: 5. Germline values: CDR1 SGHRS, CDR2 YFSETQ. Full variable domain (missing parts from reference TRBV5-1 and TRBJ2-5): KAGVTQTPRYLIKTRGQQVTLSCSPISGHRSVSWYQQTPGQGLQFLFEYFSETQRNKGNFPGRFSGRQFSNSRSEMNVSTLELGDSALYLCASSLGVAGAQETQYFGPGTRLLVL.

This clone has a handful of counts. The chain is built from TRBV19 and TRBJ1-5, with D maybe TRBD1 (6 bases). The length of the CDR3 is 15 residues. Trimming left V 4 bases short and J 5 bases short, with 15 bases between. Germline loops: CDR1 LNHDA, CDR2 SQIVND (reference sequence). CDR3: CASSTTGNFYQPQHF. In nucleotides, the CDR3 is TGTGCCAGTAGTACCACAGGGAATTTTTATCAGCCCCAGCATTTT.

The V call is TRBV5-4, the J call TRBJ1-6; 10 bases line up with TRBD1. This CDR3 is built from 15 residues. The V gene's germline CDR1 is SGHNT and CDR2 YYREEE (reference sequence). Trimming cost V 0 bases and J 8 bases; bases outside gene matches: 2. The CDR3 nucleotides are TGTGCCAGCAGCTTGGGAGGGACAGGGGATTCACCCCTCCACTTT. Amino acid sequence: CASSLGGTGDSPLHF.

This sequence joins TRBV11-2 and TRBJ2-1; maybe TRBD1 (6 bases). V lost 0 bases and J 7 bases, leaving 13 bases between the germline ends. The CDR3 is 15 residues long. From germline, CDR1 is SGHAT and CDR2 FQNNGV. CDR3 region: CASSLDDQGWNEQFF. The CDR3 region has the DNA TGTGCCAGCAGCTTAGATGACCAGGGGTGGAATGAGCAGTTCTTC.

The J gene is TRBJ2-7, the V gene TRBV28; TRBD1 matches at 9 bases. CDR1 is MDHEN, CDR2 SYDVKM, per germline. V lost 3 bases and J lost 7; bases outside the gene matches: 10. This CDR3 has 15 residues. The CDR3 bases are TGTGCCAGCAGTTTTTACAGGGGGCTCTCAAGGGAGCAGTACTTC. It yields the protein CASSFYRGLSREQYF.

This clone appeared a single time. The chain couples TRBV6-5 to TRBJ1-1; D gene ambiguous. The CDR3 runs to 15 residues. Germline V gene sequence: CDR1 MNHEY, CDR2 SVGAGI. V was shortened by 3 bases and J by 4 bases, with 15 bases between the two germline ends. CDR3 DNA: TGTGCCAGCAGTTATTCGAGGGTACGATCCACTGAAGCTTTCTTT. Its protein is CASSYSRVRSTEAFF.

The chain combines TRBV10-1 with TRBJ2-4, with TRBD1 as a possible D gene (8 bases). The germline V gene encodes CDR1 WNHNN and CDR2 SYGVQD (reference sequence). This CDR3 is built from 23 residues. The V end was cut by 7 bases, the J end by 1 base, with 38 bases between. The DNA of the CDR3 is TGCGCCAGCACTAGACTCCTTTGGACAGGGAGGGGGTTTCTTTTGTCGGCCAAAAACATTCAGTACTTC. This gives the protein CASTRLLWTGRGFLLSAKNIQYF.

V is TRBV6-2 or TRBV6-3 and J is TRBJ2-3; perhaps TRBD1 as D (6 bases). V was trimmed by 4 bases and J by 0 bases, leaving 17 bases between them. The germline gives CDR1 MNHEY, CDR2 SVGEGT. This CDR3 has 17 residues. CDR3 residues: CASSFYRASASTDTQYF. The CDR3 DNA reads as TGTGCCAGCAGTTTCTACAGGGCCTCCGCGAGCACAGATACGCAGTATTTT.

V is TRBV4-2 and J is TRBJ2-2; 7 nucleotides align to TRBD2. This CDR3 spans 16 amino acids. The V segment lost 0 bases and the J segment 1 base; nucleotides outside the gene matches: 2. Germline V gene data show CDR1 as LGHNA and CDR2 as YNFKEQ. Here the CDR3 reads CASSQEGGGNTGELFF. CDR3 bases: TGTGCCAGCAGCCAAGAAGGCGGGGGGAACACCGGGGAGCTGTTTTTT.

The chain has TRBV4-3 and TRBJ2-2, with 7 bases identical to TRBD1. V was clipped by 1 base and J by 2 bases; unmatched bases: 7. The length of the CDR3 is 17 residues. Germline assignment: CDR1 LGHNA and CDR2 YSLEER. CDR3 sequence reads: CASSQVRDSKNTGELFF. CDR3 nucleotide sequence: TGCGCCAGCAGCCAAGTTCGGGACAGCAAAAACACCGGGGAGCTGTTTTTT.

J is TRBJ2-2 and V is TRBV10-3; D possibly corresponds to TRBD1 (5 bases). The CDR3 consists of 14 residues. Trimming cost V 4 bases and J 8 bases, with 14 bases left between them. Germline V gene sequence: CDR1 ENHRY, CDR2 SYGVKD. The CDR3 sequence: CAISARASNGELFF. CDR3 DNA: TGTGCCATCAGTGCCAGGGCATCAAATGGGGAGCTGTTTTTT.

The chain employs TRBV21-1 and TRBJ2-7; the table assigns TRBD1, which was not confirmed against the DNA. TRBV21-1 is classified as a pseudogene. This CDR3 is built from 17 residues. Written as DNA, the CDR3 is TGTGCCAGCAGCAAAGACTTGGGGACAGCCCTCTACTACGAGCAGTACTTC. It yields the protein CASSKDLGTALYYEQYF.

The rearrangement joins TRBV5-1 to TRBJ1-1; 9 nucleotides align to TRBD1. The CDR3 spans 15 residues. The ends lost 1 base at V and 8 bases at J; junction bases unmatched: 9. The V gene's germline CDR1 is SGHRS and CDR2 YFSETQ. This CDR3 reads CASSLLDRGQTEAFF. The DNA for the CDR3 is TGCGCCAGCAGCTTGTTGGACAGGGGCCAGACGGAAGCTTTCTTT.

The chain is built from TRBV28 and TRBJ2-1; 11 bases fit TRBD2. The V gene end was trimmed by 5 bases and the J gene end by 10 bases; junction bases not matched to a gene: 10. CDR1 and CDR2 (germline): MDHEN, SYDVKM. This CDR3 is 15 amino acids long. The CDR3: CASSPSGGTSREQFF. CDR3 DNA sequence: TGTGCCAGCAGTCCTAGCGGGGGGACTAGTAGGGAGCAGTTCTTC.

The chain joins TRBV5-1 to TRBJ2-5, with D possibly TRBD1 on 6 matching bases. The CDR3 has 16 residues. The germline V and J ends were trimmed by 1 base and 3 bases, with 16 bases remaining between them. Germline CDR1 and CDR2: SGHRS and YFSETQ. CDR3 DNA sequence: TGCGCCAGCAGCTTGTCACCTTTAACAGGGAAAGAGACCCAGTACTTC. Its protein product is CASSLSPLTGKETQYF.

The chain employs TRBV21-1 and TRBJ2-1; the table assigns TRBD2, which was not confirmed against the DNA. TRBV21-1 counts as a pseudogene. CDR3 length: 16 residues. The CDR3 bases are TGTGCCAGCAGCCTCAGGGGAGGCGGGGGGAAGAATGAGCAGTTCTTC. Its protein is CASSLRGGGGKNEQFF.

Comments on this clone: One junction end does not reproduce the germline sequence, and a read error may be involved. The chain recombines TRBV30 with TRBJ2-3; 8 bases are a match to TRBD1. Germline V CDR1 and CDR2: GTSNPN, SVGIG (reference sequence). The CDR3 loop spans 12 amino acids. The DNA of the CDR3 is TGTGCCTGGAGTGTACCCAGGGGGCGCATGAATTTT. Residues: CAWSVPRGRMNF.

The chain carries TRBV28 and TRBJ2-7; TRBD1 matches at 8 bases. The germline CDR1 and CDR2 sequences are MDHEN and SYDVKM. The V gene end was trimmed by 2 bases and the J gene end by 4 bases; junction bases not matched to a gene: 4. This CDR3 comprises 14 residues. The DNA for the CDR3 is TGTGCCAGCAGTTTAAATCAGGGGGCGTACGAGCAGTACTTC. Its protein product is CASSLNQGAYEQYF.

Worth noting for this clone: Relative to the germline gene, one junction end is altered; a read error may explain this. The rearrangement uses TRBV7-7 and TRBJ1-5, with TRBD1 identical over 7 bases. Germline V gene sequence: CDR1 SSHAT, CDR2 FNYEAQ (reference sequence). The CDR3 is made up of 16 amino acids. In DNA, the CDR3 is TGTGCTAGCAGCTTGGGGCAGGGGGATCGCAATCAGCCCCAGCATTTT. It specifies CASSLGQGDRNQPQHF.

CDR3 in amino acids: CASRAHGTEAFF. The CDR3 coding sequence is TGTGCCAGCCGCGCCCACGGCACTGAAGCTTTCTTT. The chain joins TRBV28 to TRBJ1-1, with D hard to call. Germline V gene data show CDR1 as MDHEN and CDR2 as SYDVKM. The CDR3 extends over 12 amino acids. Trimming pared 8 bases from V and 4 bases from J, leaving 11 bases between.

The CDR3 DNA reads as TGTGCCAGTAGTATAGTTTCGGGGGGCTCCTACAATGAGCAGTTCTTC. It specifies CASSIVSGGSYNEQFF. The chain links TRBV19 to TRBJ2-1; 7 bases align to TRBD2. The CDR3 extends over 16 amino acids. V lost 1 base to trimming and J lost 0 bases; unmatched junction nucleotides: 3. Per germline, CDR1 LNHDA and CDR2 SQIVND (reference sequence).

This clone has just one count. The chain's CDR3 is CAISPQGASTDTQYF. CDR3 coding DNA: TGTGCCATCAGTCCACAGGGGGCTAGCACAGATACGCAGTATTTT. This chain connects TRBV10-3 to TRBJ2-3, with 9 positions matching TRBD1. The CDR3 loop spans 15 amino acids. V lost 5 bases and J lost 0; bases outside the gene matches: 3. The V gene's germline CDR1 is ENHRY and CDR2 SYGVKD.

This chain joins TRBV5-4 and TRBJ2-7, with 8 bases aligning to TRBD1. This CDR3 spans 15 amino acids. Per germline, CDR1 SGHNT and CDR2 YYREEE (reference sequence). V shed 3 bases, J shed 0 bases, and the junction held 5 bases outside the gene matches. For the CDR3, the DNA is TGTGCCAGCAGCTCCCTCGACAGGGGCTCCTACGAGCAGTACTTC. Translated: CASSSLDRGSYEQYF. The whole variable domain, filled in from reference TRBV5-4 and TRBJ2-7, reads ETGVTQSPTHLIKTRGQQVTLRCSSQSGHNTVSWYQQALGQGPQFIFQYYREEENGRGNFPPRFSGLQFPNYSSELNVNALELDDSALYLCASSSLDRGSYEQYFGPGTRLTVT.

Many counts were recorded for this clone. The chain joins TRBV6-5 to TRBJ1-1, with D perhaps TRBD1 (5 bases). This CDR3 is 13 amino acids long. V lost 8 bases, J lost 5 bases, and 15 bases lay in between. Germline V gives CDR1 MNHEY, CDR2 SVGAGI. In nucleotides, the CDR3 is TGTGCCAGCTTCATTGGGGGGTGGACTGAAGCTTTCTTT. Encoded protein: CASFIGGWTEAFF.

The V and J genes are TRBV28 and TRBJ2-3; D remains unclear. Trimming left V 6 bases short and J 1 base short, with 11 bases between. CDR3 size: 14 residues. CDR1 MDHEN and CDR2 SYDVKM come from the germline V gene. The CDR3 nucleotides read TGTGCCAGCAGCACACCGTTGGGCACAGATACGCAGTATTTT. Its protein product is CASSTPLGTDTQYF.